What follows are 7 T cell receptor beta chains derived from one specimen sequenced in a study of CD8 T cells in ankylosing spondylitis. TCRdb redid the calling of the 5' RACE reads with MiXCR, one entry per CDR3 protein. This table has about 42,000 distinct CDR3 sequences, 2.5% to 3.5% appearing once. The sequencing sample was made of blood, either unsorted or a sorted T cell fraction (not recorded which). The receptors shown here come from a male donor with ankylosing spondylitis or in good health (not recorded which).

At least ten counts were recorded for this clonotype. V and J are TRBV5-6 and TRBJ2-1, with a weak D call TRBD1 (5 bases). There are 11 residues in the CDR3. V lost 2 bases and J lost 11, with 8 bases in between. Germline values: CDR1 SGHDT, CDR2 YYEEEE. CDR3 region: CASSLQAKQFF. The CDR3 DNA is TGTGCCAGCAGCTTACAGGCTAAGCAGTTCTTC.

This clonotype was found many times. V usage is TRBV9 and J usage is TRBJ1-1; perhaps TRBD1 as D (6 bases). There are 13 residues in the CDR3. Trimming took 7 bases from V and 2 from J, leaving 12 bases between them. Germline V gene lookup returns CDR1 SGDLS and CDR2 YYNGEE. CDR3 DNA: TGTGCCAGCGGCTACAGGGATAACACTGAAGCTTTCTTT. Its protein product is CASGYRDNTEAFF.

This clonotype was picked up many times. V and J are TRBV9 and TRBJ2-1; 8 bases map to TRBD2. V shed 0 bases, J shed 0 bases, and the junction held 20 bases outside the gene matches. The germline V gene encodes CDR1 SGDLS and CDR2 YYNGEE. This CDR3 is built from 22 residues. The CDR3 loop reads CASSVGLGLAGGTLSSYNEQFF. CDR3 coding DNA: TGTGCCAGCAGCGTAGGGCTCGGATTGGCGGGAGGCACATTGAGCTCCTACAATGAGCAGTTCTTC. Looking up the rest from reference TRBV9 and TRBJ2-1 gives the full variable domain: DSGVTQTPKHLITATGQRVTLRCSPRSGDLSVYWYQQSLDQGLQFLIQYYNGEERAKGNILERFSAQQFPDLHSELNLSSLELGDSALYFCASSVGLGLAGGTLSSYNEQFFGPGTRLTVL.

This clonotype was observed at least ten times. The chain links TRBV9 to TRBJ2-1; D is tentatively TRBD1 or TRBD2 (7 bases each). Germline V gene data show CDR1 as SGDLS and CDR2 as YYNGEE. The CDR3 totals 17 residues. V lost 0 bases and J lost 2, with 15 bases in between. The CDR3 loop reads CASSVGGGGSTYNEQFF. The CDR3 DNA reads TGTGCCAGCAGCGTAGGAGGGGGCGGGAGCACCTACAATGAGCAGTTCTTC.

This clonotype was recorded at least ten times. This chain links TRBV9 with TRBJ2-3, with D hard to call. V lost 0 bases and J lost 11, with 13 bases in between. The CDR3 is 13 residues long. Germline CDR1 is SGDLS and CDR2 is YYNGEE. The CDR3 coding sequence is TGTGCCAGCAGCGTAGGTGGGCCTGACTTGCAGTATTTT. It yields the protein CASSVGGPDLQYF.

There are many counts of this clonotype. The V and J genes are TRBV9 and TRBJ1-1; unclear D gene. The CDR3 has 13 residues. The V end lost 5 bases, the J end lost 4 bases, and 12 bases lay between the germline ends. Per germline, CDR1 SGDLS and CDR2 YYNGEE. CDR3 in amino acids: CASRGEVGTEAFF. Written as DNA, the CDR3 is TGTGCCAGCAGAGGAGAGGTAGGCACTGAAGCTTTCTTT.

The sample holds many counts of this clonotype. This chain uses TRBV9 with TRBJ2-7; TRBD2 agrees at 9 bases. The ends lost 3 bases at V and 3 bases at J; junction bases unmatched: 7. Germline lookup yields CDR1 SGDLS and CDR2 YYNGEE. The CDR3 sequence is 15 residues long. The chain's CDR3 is CASSAGAGGIYEQYF. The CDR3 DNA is TGTGCCAGCAGCGCGGGCGCGGGAGGGATCTACGAGCAGTACTTC.